These 21 T cell receptor beta chains were all obtained from the same sample, sequenced in a study of human CD4 T cells and Enterobacteriaceae. After roughly 6-7 days, proliferating activated T cells were FACS-sorted as CFSE-low CD25+ ICOS+ cells. Sorted memory CD4+ T cells were CFSE-labeled and cultured 2:1 with irradiated antigen-pulsed autologous monocytes. The memory gate held CD4+ cells that were not CD45RA+CCR7+CD95- naive cells, over 98% pure. Method: immunoSEQ multiplex PCR; TCRdb's copy keeps in-frame clones and lacks some. The table records over a hundred clones, approximately 41% of them present only once. Sequencing was carried out using bacteria-reactive CD4+ T cells grown in culture. Documented subset: CFSE-low proliferating memory CD4 T cells sorted after in vitro stimulation with a heat-inactivated bacterium or M. tuberculosis lysate. The receptors originated from a human donor in good health.

The chain carries TRBV2 and TRBJ2-6; D remains ambiguous. The V gene's germline CDR1 is SNHLY and CDR2 FYNNEI. The CDR3 extends over 17 amino acids. Trimming took 5 bases from V and 5 from J, leaving 19 bases between them. The CDR3 bases are TGTGCCAGCAGTTATGGGTCGATACAAAGTCGGGCCAACGTCCTGACTTTC. Its translation: CASSYGSIQSRANVLTF.

This clone was recorded a few times. DNA of the CDR3: TGTGCCAGCAGCTTAGGAGGTTTGGTGGTCGAGCAGTACTTC. Translation: CASSLGGLVVEQYF. This chain links TRBV7-2 with TRBJ2-7; no reliable D call. The CDR3 covers 14 residues. Looked up from germline, CDR1 is SGHTA and CDR2 is FQGNSA. The ends were cut back, 1 base at V and 6 bases at J, with 13 bases in the middle.

The sample holds a few counts of this clone. The chain has TRBV2 and TRBJ1-3, with unresolved D. Germline V CDR1 and CDR2: SNHLY, FYNNEI. V dropped 3 bases and J dropped 0 bases, with 6 bases sitting between them. CDR3 length: 14 amino acids. CDR3 nucleotide sequence: TGTGCCAGCAGTGACCATTCCTCTGGAAACACCATATATTTT. Protein product: CASSDHSSGNTIYF.

This clone was seen a few times. The chain is built from TRBV5-6 and TRBJ1-2; 7 nucleotides line up with TRBD1. The ends lost 4 bases at V and 8 bases at J; junction bases unmatched: 20. CDR1 and CDR2 (germline): SGHDT, YYEEEE. There are 17 residues in the CDR3. The CDR3 DNA is TGTGCCAGCAGCCTTGTCGGACAGGAAGGGGGTGTGGAAGGCTACACCTTC. This encodes CASSLVGQEGGVEGYTF.

V gene TRBV12-5 combines with J gene TRBJ2-1, with 9 bases aligning to TRBD2. The CDR3 consists of 16 residues. Losses at the gene ends were 1 base for V and 0 bases for J; bases not matched to a gene: 1. CDR1 and CDR2 (germline): LGHNT, FRNRAP. Written as DNA, the CDR3 is TGTGCTAGTGGTTTGGGAGCGGGAGGCTCCTACAATGAGCAGTTCTTC. It is translated as CASGLGAGGSYNEQFF.

This chain connects TRBV6-5 to TRBJ2-2; no clear D gene. V dropped 6 bases and J dropped 6 bases, with 11 bases sitting between them. Germline CDR1 MNHEY, CDR2 SVGAGI. The CDR3 contains 13 residues. The CDR3 region is CASRGFIAGELFF. In DNA, the CDR3 is TGTGCCAGCAGGGGTTTTATTGCCGGGGAGCTGTTTTTT.

The genes are TRBV12-5 and TRBJ2-5; no reliable D call. The V gene's germline CDR1 is LGHNT and CDR2 FRNRAP. CDR3 length: 11 amino acids. V dropped 7 bases and J dropped 5 bases, with 8 bases sitting between them. The CDR3 nucleotides are TGTGCTAGTGCCACTGGGGAGACCCAGTACTTC. Translating it yields CASATGETQYF. The whole variable domain, filled in from reference TRBV12-5 and TRBJ2-5, reads DARVTQTPRHKVTEMGQEVTMRCQPILGHNTVFWYRQTMMQGLELLAYFRNRAPLDDSGMPKDRFSAEMPDATLATLKIQPSEPRDSAVYFCASATGETQYFGPGTRLLVL.

There are a few counts of this clone. The chain has TRBV19 and TRBJ2-5; D may be TRBD1 (7 bases). V lost 4 bases to trimming and J lost 5 bases, with 11 bases between them. CDR3 size: 13 residues. From germline, CDR1 is LNHDA and CDR2 SQIVND (reference sequence). The CDR3 DNA reads TGTGCCAGTAGTACCCAGGGGGGCGAGACCCAGTACTTC. Its translation is CASSTQGGETQYF. The whole variable domain, filled in from reference TRBV19 and TRBJ2-5, reads DGGITQSPKYLFRKEGQNVTLSCEQNLNHDAMYWYRQDPGQGLRLIYYSQIVNDFQKGDIAEGYSVSREKKESFPLTVTSAQKNPTAFYLCASSTQGGETQYFGPGTRLLVL.

V usage is TRBV13 and J usage is TRBJ1-2; 8 bases line up with TRBD1. V was pared by 5 bases and J by 2 bases, with 4 bases of the junction left unmatched. Per the germline V gene, CDR1 is PRHDT and CDR2 is FYEKMQ (reference sequence). The CDR3 sequence is 14 residues long. In DNA, the CDR3 is TGTGCCAGCAGCCCCGGACAGGGAAACTATGGCTACACCTTC. It encodes CASSPGQGNYGYTF.

The CDR3 protein is CASSIGTTRQETQYF. DNA of the CDR3: TGTGCCAGCAGCATCGGGACTACCCGCCAAGAGACCCAGTACTTC. This chain links TRBV11-2 with TRBJ2-5; TRBD2 agrees at 7 bases. The CDR3 length is 15 residues. Germline CDR1 reads SGHAT; CDR2 reads FQNNGV. V lost 5 bases to trimming and J lost 1 base; unmatched junction nucleotides: 7.

The gene calls are TRBV25-1 and TRBJ1-1; D gene uncertain. This CDR3 has 12 residues. Deletions cut 4 bases from V and 3 bases from J, with 6 bases between. Germline V gene lookup returns CDR1 MGHDK and CDR2 SYGVNS. In nucleotides, the CDR3 is TGTGCCAGCAGTGGTACTTACACTGAAGCTTTCTTT. The encoded protein is CASSGTYTEAFF.

The CDR3 nucleotides are TGTGCCACCGATCCGGGGGGCCAAGAGACCCAGTACTTC. It yields the protein CATDPGGQETQYF. This sequence joins TRBV15 and TRBJ2-5; 7 nucleotides match TRBD2. Trimming took 8 bases from V and 1 from J; bases not matched to a gene: 4. Germline CDR1 reads LNHNV; CDR2 reads YYDKDF (reference sequence). This CDR3 region has 13 residues.

This sequence joins TRBV6-1 and TRBJ2-5; D is possibly TRBD1 (5 bases). V dropped 4 bases and J dropped 5 bases, with 17 bases sitting between them. The germline V gene encodes CDR1 MNHNS and CDR2 SASEGT. The CDR3 extends over 15 amino acids. The CDR3 sequence: CASSARTSQGETQYF. The CDR3 DNA sequence: TGTGCCAGCAGTGCTAGGACAAGCCAAGGGGAGACCCAGTACTTC.

By proportion, this clone is hyperexpanded. This chain links TRBV9 with TRBJ1-2, with 8 bases identical to TRBD1. Germline V CDR1 and CDR2: SGDLS, YYNGEE. After removal of 4 bases from V and 2 bases from J, the junction contained 4 bases not matched to a gene. This CDR3 is 14 amino acids long. DNA for the CDR3: TGTGCCAGCAGCCCCGGACAGGGAAACTATGGCTACACCTTC. This codes for CASSPGQGNYGYTF.

This chain connects TRBV9 to TRBJ1-2; tentatively, D is TRBD1 (5 bases). Germline V CDR1 and CDR2: SGDLS, YYNGEE. Trimming left V 0 bases short and J 7 bases short, with 19 bases between. The CDR3 totals 16 residues. CDR3 region: CASSVALGDFSLGYTF. CDR3 in DNA: TGTGCCAGCAGCGTAGCCCTGGGGGACTTTTCCCTTGGCTACACCTTC. Full variable domain (remainder filled in from reference TRBV9 and TRBJ1-2): DSGVTQTPKHLITATGQRVTLRCSPRSGDLSVYWYQQSLDQGLQFLIQYYNGEERAKGNILERFSAQQFPDLHSELNLSSLELGDSALYFCASSVALGDFSLGYTFGSGTRLTVV.

This clone was observed a handful of times. The chain employs TRBV7-6 and TRBJ1-2, with D uncertain. Germline V gene lookup returns CDR1 SGHVS and CDR2 FNYEAQ. There are 16 residues in the CDR3. Trimming pared 7 bases from V and 2 bases from J, leaving 20 bases between. For the CDR3, the DNA is TGTGCCAGCACTGCAGGTGAATCTCGAAAGAACTATGGCTACACCTTC. Translating it yields CASTAGESRKNYGYTF. Together with reference TRBV7-6 and TRBJ1-2, the CDR3 gives the full variable domain: GAGVSQSPRYKVTKRGQDVALRCDPISGHVSLYWYRQALGQGPEFLTYFNYEAQQDKSGLPNDRFSAERPEGSISTLTIQRTEQRDSAMYRCASTAGESRKNYGYTFGSGTRLTVV.

The count of this clone is one. The CDR3 protein is CASSSRLAQQRKNIQYF. CDR3 DNA sequence: TGTGCCAGCAGCTCCCGGTTAGCACAGCAAAGAAAAAACATTCAGTACTTC. The rearrangement uses TRBV21-1 and TRBJ2-4. TRBV21-1 is classified as a pseudogene. This CDR3 comprises 17 residues.

This clone has just one count. V is TRBV14 and J is TRBJ1-1, with 11 bases that match TRBD1. The trim removed 3 bases at V and 1 base at J, leaving 4 bases unmatched. The CDR3 has 16 residues. From germline, CDR1 is SGHDN and CDR2 FVKESK. CDR3 region: CASSHGQGAENTEAFF. The CDR3 region has the DNA TGTGCCAGCAGCCATGGACAGGGGGCGGAGAACACTGAAGCTTTCTTT.

The chain uses TRBV5-1 and TRBJ1-1; no reliable D call. Deletions cut 4 bases from V and 3 bases from J, with 16 bases between. The CDR3 is 15 residues long. Germline V gene lookup returns CDR1 SGHRS and CDR2 YFSETQ. The CDR3 DNA reads as TGCGCCAGCAGCCCAAACACTGGCTCGGACACTGAAGCTTTCTTT. Translated: CASSPNTGSDTEAFF.

This CDR3 is CASNPLTGNTEAFF. For the CDR3, the DNA is TGTGCCAGCAACCCTCTTACAGGGAACACTGAAGCTTTCTTT. The rearrangement joins TRBV6-5 to TRBJ1-1, with D maybe TRBD1 (5 bases). There are 14 residues in the CDR3. Trimming stripped 7 bases from V and 1 base from J, with 13 bases between. The germline V gene has CDR1 MNHEY and CDR2 SVGAGI.

This clone was recorded a few times. The chain couples TRBV4-3 to TRBJ2-1, with 7 positions matching TRBD2. Germline-derived CDR1 and CDR2 are LGHNA and YSLEER. V gave up 1 base and J gave up 8 bases; unmatched junction bases: 5. CDR3 length equals 14 residues. CDR3 sequence reads: CASSQGLAHHEQFF. DNA of the CDR3: TGCGCCAGCAGCCAAGGACTAGCACATCATGAGCAGTTCTTC.